The subject of this entry is one T cell receptor beta chain. The source of the sample is a study of T cells after yellow fever vaccination. One entry per CDR3 protein results from TCRdb running MiXCR on the 5' RACE reads. The repertoire consists of hundreds of thousands of distinct CDR3 sequences, with around an eighth occurring once and the leading ten covering around 14%. The CDR3 sequence is 12 residues long. Germline assignment: CDR1 WNHNN and CDR2 SYGVQD (reference sequence). V was cut by 3 bases and J by 4 bases, with 5 bases left in between. V gene TRBV10-1 combines with J gene TRBJ2-3, with D unresolved. The origin of this receptor is a man aged 25-40 years who received the YFV17D yellow fever vaccine. The sequencing here drew on PBMCs, taken on the day of the yellow fever booster vaccination. CDR3 in amino acids: CASSDTSDTQYF. Written as DNA, the CDR3 is TGCGCCAGCAGTGACACCTCAGATACGCAGTATTTT.